This is a list of T cell receptor beta chains from one sample in a study of PD-1 blockade in mismatch repair-deficient tumors. Profiled with immunoSEQ multiplex PCR; TCRdb holds only in-frame clones, not every one. The data hold around 30,000 clones, with 80% observed a single time. Sequenced here: PBMCs, sampled less than 7 weeks after starting pembrolizumab. The receptors come from an adult with mismatch repair-deficient cancer. Each CDR3 is given with its conserved first and last residue. The order of the fields is V gene, D gene, clone size, J gene, CDR3 protein, CDR3 DNA. D genes are given only for firm matches. Rows give clone size only sometimes, using once, few, many, or a class for an expanded clone.

TRBV5-4,-,-,TRBJ2-5,CASSPTGQTETQYF,TGTGCCAGCAGCCCCACTGGGCAGACAGAGACCCAGTACTTC
TRBV11-3,-,-,TRBJ2-7,CASSLGTGNYEQYF,TGTGCCAGCAGCTTAGGAACAGGGAACTACGAGCAGTACTTC
TRBV5-4,-,-,TRBJ2-2,CASSLDWTTGELFF,TGTGCCAGCAGCTTGGATTGGACAACCGGGGAGCTGTTTTTT
TRBV7-9,TRBD1,-,TRBJ2-7,CASSPEAGGFTTYEQYF,TGTGCCAGCAGCCCAGAGGCAGGGGGCTTCACTACGTACGAGCAGTACTTC
TRBV29-1,-,once,TRBJ1-1,CSVEEGDYTEAFF,TGCAGCGTTGAGGAGGGTGATTACACTGAAGCTTTCTTT
TRBV10-3,-,-,TRBJ1-3,CAISELPSSGNTIYF,TGTGCCATCAGTGAGCTCCCCAGCTCTGGAAACACCATATATTTT
TRBV7-9,TRBD1,-,TRBJ2-1,CASSLAQGDYNEQFF,TGTGCCAGCAGCTTAGCGCAGGGGGACTACAATGAGCAGTTCTTC
TRBV28,-,-,TRBJ2-2,CASSSQGKTNTGELFF,TGTGCCAGCAGTTCCCAGGGAAAGACGAACACCGGGGAGCTGTTTTTT
TRBV7-6,-,-,TRBJ1-6,CASSVQESYNSPLHF,TGTGCCAGCAGCGTACAGGAGAGCTATAATTCACCCCTCCACTTT
TRBV6-1,-,-,TRBJ1-2,CASSRGEGPLYGYTF,TGTGCCAGCAGTAGGGGGGAGGGGCCGCTGTATGGCTACACCTTC
TRBV25-1,TRBD1,-,TRBJ2-1,CASSLPGQGYNEQFF,TGTGCCAGCAGTTTACCGGGACAGGGTTACAATGAGCAGTTCTTC
TRBV15,TRBD1,few,TRBJ2-7,CATSKQTGHEQYF,TGTGCCACCAGCAAACAGACAGGGCACGAGCAGTACTTC
TRBV6-1,TRBD1,-,TRBJ2-7,CASSEAIGQGIYEQYF,TGTGCCAGCAGTGAAGCTATAGGACAGGGGATCTACGAGCAGTACTTC
TRBV5-1,-,-,TRBJ2-1,CASSSSTGSYNEQFF,TGCGCCAGCAGCTCCTCGACAGGCTCCTACAATGAGCAGTTCTTC
TRBV6-1,-,-,TRBJ2-1,CASSESRVRQFF,TGTGCCAGCAGTGAAAGCAGGGTCCGGCAGTTCTTC
TRBV5-1,TRBD2,-,TRBJ2-7,CASSWAEGGFSGSSLKQYF,TGCGCCAGCAGCTGGGCGGAGGGGGGTTTTAGCGGGAGCTCTCTCAAGCAGTACTTC
TRBV14,-,-,TRBJ1-4,CASSQGAARLEKLFF,TGTGCCAGCAGCCAAGGGGCAGCCCGCCTTGAAAAACTGTTTTTT
TRBV28,TRBD1,-,TRBJ1-2,CASSSSTGALGGYTF,TGTGCCAGCAGTTCATCGACAGGGGCTTTAGGTGGCTACACCTTC